The T cell receptor (beta chain) under discussion was sequenced for a study of blood T cell repertoires in COVID-19. Enrolled through a virtual design, the participants were between 18 and 89 years of age and came from fewer than 30 US areas. The table came from immunoSEQ multiplex PCR; TCRdb's copy has only in-frame clones and leaves some out. The table has 250,000 to 350,000 clones, around nine tenths seen once. A word on this clone: The same CDR3 arises from other DNA sequences in this sample as well.

Losses at the gene ends were 6 bases for V and 4 bases for J; bases not matched to a gene: 1. CDR1 and CDR2 from the germline V gene are MGHDK and SYGVNS. The CDR3 loop spans 13 amino acids. The sequence came from a man aged 55 to 70 who had recovered from COVID-19. Specimen: PBMCs or T cells enriched from blood (not recorded which). The chain joins TRBV25-1 to TRBJ2-7; 12 positions match TRBD2. The CDR3 here is CASRTSGSYEQYF. DNA for the CDR3: TGTGCCAGCAGGACTAGCGGGAGTTACGAGCAGTACTTC.